Listed here are 12 T cell receptor beta chains from one sample, sequenced in a study of blood T cell repertoires in COVID-19. Sequencing used immunoSEQ multiplex PCR; TCRdb keeps in-frame clones, though not all of them. This repertoire shows fewer than 80,000 clones, 90% found once; its top ten account for 4% to 6.5%. Sequencing was performed on peripheral blood. These receptor sequences come from a man aged 45-60 years with acute or convalescent COVID-19.

The genes are TRBV27 and TRBJ2-7, with D possibly being TRBD1 (5 bases). The germline V and J ends were trimmed by 5 bases and 0 bases, with 20 bases remaining between them. The CDR3 runs 17 residues. Per germline, CDR1 MNHEY and CDR2 SMNVEV (reference sequence). The CDR3 here is CASSPDWGGAPSYEQYF. CDR3 DNA: TGTGCCAGCAGTCCCGATTGGGGCGGTGCCCCCTCCTACGAGCAGTACTTC.

The V and J genes are TRBV14 and TRBJ1-2; the match to TRBD1 covers 7 bases. The CDR3 has 13 amino acids. V shed 4 bases and J 4 bases; nucleotides not matched to a gene: 3. In germline, CDR1 is SGHDN, CDR2 FVKESK. The CDR3, as DNA: TGTGCCAGCAGCCCGACAGGGCTCTATGGCTACACCTTC. As protein: CASSPTGLYGYTF.

The chain couples TRBV18 to TRBJ2-3; 10 positions agree with TRBD2. The trim removed 3 bases at V and 4 bases at J, leaving 7 bases unmatched. In germline, CDR1 is KGHSH, CDR2 LQKENI. The CDR3 is 16 residues long. CDR3 residues: CASSPGGLAGADTQYF. The CDR3 DNA follows: TGTGCCAGCTCACCCGGGGGGCTAGCGGGAGCAGATACGCAGTATTTT.

There are a few counts of this clone. This chain joins TRBV24-1 and TRBJ2-2; D not certain. The CDR3 is made up of 15 amino acids. V was trimmed by 2 bases and J by 7 bases, leaving 13 bases between them. Germline loops: CDR1 KGHDR, CDR2 SFDVKD. For the CDR3, the DNA is TGTGCCACCAGTGATTCGAGACAAGCAGGCGGGGAGCTGTTTTTT. Translated, it gives CATSDSRQAGGELFF.

The V and J genes are TRBV7-9 and TRBJ2-5; possibly TRBD1 for D (6 bases). This CDR3 region has 14 residues. Trimming pared 3 bases from V and 3 bases from J, leaving 11 bases between. From germline, CDR1 is SEHNR and CDR2 FQNEAQ (reference sequence). The CDR3 region has the DNA TGTGCCAGCAGCTTCAACAGGGTAGAAGAGACCCAGTACTTC. It codes for CASSFNRVEETQYF. The full variable domain, completed using reference TRBV7-9 and TRBJ2-5, is DTGVSQNPRHKITKRGQNVTFRCDPISEHNRLYWYRQTLGQGPEFLTYFQNEAQLEKSRLLSDRFSAERPKGSFSTLEIQRTEQGDSAMYLCASSFNRVEETQYFGPGTRLLVL.

The chain recombines TRBV4-3 with TRBJ2-7; 10 nucleotides match TRBD1. Trimming at V came to 0 bases and at J to 5 bases, leaving 7 bases not matched to a gene. The CDR3 totals 16 residues. CDR1 and CDR2 (germline): LGHNA, YSLEER. The CDR3 is CASSQDRGQGRHEQYF. For the CDR3, the DNA is TGCGCCAGCAGCCAAGATAGGGGACAGGGGCGCCACGAGCAGTACTTC.

V and J are TRBV28 and TRBJ2-5; 7 bases line up with TRBD2. The V gene end was trimmed by 7 bases and the J gene end by 2 bases; junction bases not matched to a gene: 4. Looked up from germline, CDR1 is MDHEN and CDR2 is SYDVKM. The CDR3 is made up of 13 amino acids. The CDR3 coding sequence is TGTGCCAGCAACGGCGGGAGTCAAGAGACCCAGTACTTC. This codes for CASNGGSQETQYF.

The rearrangement uses TRBV6-5 and TRBJ2-3, with 9 positions matching TRBD2. The germline CDR1 and CDR2 sequences are MNHEY and SVGAGI. V lost 4 bases and J lost 7; bases outside the gene matches: 9. This CDR3 has 15 amino acids. In DNA form, the CDR3 reads TGTGCCAGCAGTTTTAGCGGGAGAGGGACCCATACGCAGTATTTT. Its translation is CASSFSGRGTHTQYF.

This chain joins TRBV18 and TRBJ1-1; possible D gene TRBD1, 6 bases. The V end lost 4 bases, the J end lost 1 base, and 13 bases lay between the germline ends. Germline CDR1 reads KGHSH; CDR2 reads LQKENI. The CDR3 is 15 amino acids. For the CDR3, the DNA is TGTGCCAGCTCACTCACAGGGTTCGGGAACACTGAAGCTTTCTTT. Translation: CASSLTGFGNTEAFF.

The CDR3 spells CASSVGGQWLPYEQYF. The CDR3 DNA is TGTGCCAGCAGCGTAGGAGGGCAATGGCTTCCCTACGAGCAGTACTTC. The rearrangement uses TRBV9 and TRBJ2-7, with D tentatively TRBD2 (5 bases). Germline CDR1 reads SGDLS; CDR2 reads YYNGEE. CDR3 size: 16 residues. Trimming cost V 0 bases and J 2 bases, with 15 bases left between them.

This clone was detected once. J is TRBJ1-4 and V is TRBV18, with D possibly being TRBD1 (6 bases). The CDR3 spans 17 residues. V shed 2 bases and J shed 7 bases, with 20 bases lying between them. Germline loops: CDR1 KGHSH, CDR2 LQKENI. CDR3 coding DNA: TGTGCCAGCTCACCATGGGTTACTGGGGGCCAGGCTGAAAAACTGTTTTTT. It encodes CASSPWVTGGQAEKLFF.

This clone appeared a single time. The CDR3 DNA reads as TGTGCCAGCAGCCGCGGGCCGAGCTCTGGAAACACCATATATTTT. It translates to CASSRGPSSGNTIYF. The chain carries TRBV6-5 and TRBJ1-3, with D uncertain. This CDR3 is built from 15 residues. V was pared by 6 bases and J by 0 bases, with 12 bases between. CDR1 MNHEY and CDR2 SVGAGI come from the germline V gene.